This T cell receptor (beta chain) is drawn from a study of T cell responses to AZD1222 COVID-19 vaccine. Findings and caveats of the study: Dominant CD4 TCR responses targeted spike regions 160-218 and 743-854. Repertoire samples came only from after the peak T cell response.

Germline CDR1 is SEHNR and CDR2 is FQNEAQ (reference sequence). CDR3 length: 14 residues. With 1 base removed from V and 1 base from J, the gap between germline ends came to 5 bases. TCRdb's table, derived via immunoSEQ multiplex PCR, lists solely in-frame clones and lacks some. This sample yields 120,000 to 150,000 clones, of which approximately 90% are seen a single time; about 3.2% belongs to the top ten. A remark on this clone: Its cognate antigen is unknown.

This TCR was sampled from an adult in good health. V and J are TRBV7-9 and TRBJ1-5; D remains unclear. The material sequenced was peripheral blood, taken on day 0 of MenACWY control vaccination. CDR3 in DNA: TGTGCCAGCAGCTTAGAAGGCAGCAATCAGCCCCAGCATTTT. It yields the protein CASSLEGSNQPQHF.